This is a list of T cell receptor beta chains from one sample in a study of blood T cell repertoires in COVID-19. Using immunoSEQ multiplex PCR, the repertoire was profiled, and TCRdb retains in-frame clones only, with some absent. The sample records over 200,000 clones, around 86% being singletons. Sequencing was performed on peripheral blood. All receptors derive from a man in his fifties or sixties who had recovered from COVID-19. The CDR3 runs from the conserved cysteine through the conserved F or W. A D gene is named only where the DNA matches it firmly. Not every row has a clone size; where given, it reads once, few, many or a size class.

TRBD1	TRBV12-3/TRBV12-4	-	TRBJ1-6	TGTGCCAGCAAGACAGGGGTATTCCCCCTCCACTTT	CASKTGVFPLHF
TRBD1	TRBV28	-	TRBJ1-2	TGTGCCAGCAGTGGACAGGGGGTTGGTGGCTACACCTTC	CASSGQGVGGYTF
-	TRBV9	-	TRBJ2-5	TGTGCCAGCAGCGTTTCCTCAGGGGGGATAAGCCAAGAGACCCAGTACTTC	CASSVSSGGISQETQYF
-	TRBV5-1	-	TRBJ2-2	TGCGCCAGCAGCTTGTGGGGCAGCGCGAACACCGGGGAGCTGTTTTTT	CASSLWGSANTGELFF
-	TRBV18	-	TRBJ2-7	TGTGCCAGCTCCCCAATGGCCCCCCGCACCGACGAGCAGTACTTC	CASSPMAPRTDEQYF
-	TRBV28	-	TRBJ2-1	TGTGCCAGCTGGGGAAGCGGGCGGTTCAATGAGCAGTTCTTC	CASWGSGRFNEQFF
-	TRBV6-5	-	TRBJ1-1	TGTGCCAGCATCCTCCCCGGGGGCACTGAAGCTTTCTTT	CASILPGGTEAFF
-	TRBV28	-	TRBJ2-2	TGTGCCAGCAGGGGTTGGCGGCCCGGGGAGCTGTTTTTT	CASRGWRPGELFF
TRBD1	TRBV7-2	-	TRBJ1-6	TGTGCCAGCAGCCAAGGGACAGGGGATGCTAGTTCACCCCTCCACTTT	CASSQGTGDASSPLHF
TRBD1	TRBV7-9	-	TRBJ1-2	TGTGCCAGCAGCCTACTGAGACAGGGCAACTATGGCTACACCTTC	CASSLLRQGNYGYTF
-	TRBV5-1	once	TRBJ1-6	TGCGCCAGCAGCTTGGCAGGAATTGATTCACCCCTCCACTTT	CASSLAGIDSPLHF
-	TRBV10-3	-	TRBJ1-6	TGTGCCACCCAAATCGGGGATCATTCACCCCTCCACTTT	CATQIGDHSPLHF
-	TRBV6-2/TRBV6-3	few	TRBJ2-7	TGTGCCAGCAGTTACTTGGCCCCCACCTACGAGCAGTACTTC	CASSYLAPTYEQYF
-	TRBV28	-	TRBJ2-3	TGTGCCAGCAGCTCTACAGATACGCAGTATTTT	CASSSTDTQYF
-	TRBV28	once	TRBJ1-5	TGTGCCAGCAGTCACCGGGGGAGGGGACGCAATCAGCCCCAGCATTTT	CASSHRGRGRNQPQHF
-	TRBV5-1	-	TRBJ2-3	TGCGCCAGCAGCCGTACAACAGATACGCAGTATTTT	CASSRTTDTQYF
-	TRBV6-6	-	TRBJ1-2	TGTGCCAGCACAGGTACATATGGCTACACCTTC	CASTGTYGYTF
TRBD2	TRBV7-6	-	TRBJ2-3	TGTGCCAGCAGCTACGGGACTAGCGGGGCGGATACGCAGTATTTT	CASSYGTSGADTQYF
-	TRBV7-3	-	TRBJ1-4	TGTGCCAGCCCAAACGGTAGGGGCCAGAATAATGAAAAACTGTTTTTT	CASPNGRGQNNEKLFF
TRBD1	TRBV3-1/TRBV3-2	-	TRBJ1-3	TGTGCCAGCAGCCATAAGGGGGCGGCTGGAAACACCATATATTTT	CASSHKGAAGNTIYF
-	TRBV19	-	TRBJ2-3	TGTGCCAGTAGTATAGTTGGGACTTCGGGAGATACGCAGTATTTT	CASSIVGTSGDTQYF
-	TRBV6-5	-	TRBJ1-5	TGTGCCAGCAGGGTAGGGAGTAGCAATCAGCCCCAGCATTTT	CASRVGSSNQPQHF
TRBD2	TRBV5-4	-	TRBJ2-3	TGTGCCAGCGAAGGACTAGCGGGGGGGATTGCTGATACGCAGTATTTT	CASEGLAGGIADTQYF
TRBD2	TRBV6-5	-	TRBJ2-1	TGTGCCAGCAGAACGGGACTAGCGGGGCCATTGTTCTTC	CASRTGLAGPLFF
-	TRBV27	-	TRBJ2-3	TGTGCCAGCAGTTTATCGTGGACACGCACAGATACGCAGTATTTT	CASSLSWTRTDTQYF
TRBD1	TRBV27	-	TRBJ2-2	TGTGCCAGCACCACAACTAACAGGGGGCTAAACACCGGGGAGCTGTTTTTT	CASTTTNRGLNTGELFF
TRBD1	TRBV11-1	-	TRBJ1-2	TGTGCCAGCAGCTCGGACAGGGAGGGCTATGGCTACACCTTC	CASSSDREGYGYTF
-	TRBV12-3/TRBV12-4	once	TRBJ2-7	TGTGCCAGCAGTAAGGACACTACCTACGAGCAGTACTTC	CASSKDTTYEQYF
-	TRBV5-6	-	TRBJ1-2	TGTGCCAGCAGCCAACAGGGATGGCTTGGGGCTAACTATGGCTACACCTTC	CASSQQGWLGANYGYTF
TRBD1	TRBV28	-	TRBJ1-1	TGTGCCAGCAGTCAAACCGGGACAGGGAACACTGAAGCTTTCTTT	CASSQTGTGNTEAFF
TRBD1	TRBV28	-	TRBJ2-7	TGTGCCAGCAGTCCGCGGGACAGGTCTTTCCACGAGCAGTACTTC	CASSPRDRSFHEQYF
-	TRBV6-1	once	TRBJ1-5	TGTGCCAGCAGTGAGGCTTCGGCAGGAAGGCAGCCCCAGCATTTT	CASSEASAGRQPQHF
TRBD2	TRBV6-1	-	TRBJ2-3	TGTGCCAGCAGTGAAGGGGCGGGAGCTACTTACACAGATACGCAGTATTTT	CASSEGAGATYTDTQYF
TRBD1	TRBV23-1	-	TRBJ1-2	TGCGCCAGCAGTCAATGGGGACAGGGAAATGGCTACACCTTC	CASSQWGQGNGYTF
TRBD1	TRBV18	-	TRBJ2-2	TGTGCCAGCTCACCACCGACAGGGGGCGTTACCGGGGAGCTGTTTTTT	CASSPPTGGVTGELFF
TRBD2	TRBV5-1	-	TRBJ2-7	TGCGCCAGCAGCTCCGTAGGGACTAGCGGGACCTACGAGCAGTACTTC	CASSSVGTSGTYEQYF
-	TRBV19	-	TRBJ2-3	TGTGCCAGTACCTCAACCGGGACTCGCCTCACAGATACGCAGTATTTT	CASTSTGTRLTDTQYF
TRBD1	TRBV6-2/TRBV6-3	-	TRBJ1-2	TGTGCCAGCAGTTACTCCTTGCGACAGGGTGTGTACACCTTC	CASSYSLRQGVYTF
-	TRBV24-1	-	TRBJ2-7	TGTGCCACCGGAACTGCGGGGGAGCAGTACTTC	CATGTAGEQYF
-	TRBV6-5	-	TRBJ2-7	TGTGCCAGCAGCATCGGAGACGAGCAGTACTTC	CASSIGDEQYF
-	TRBV6-5	-	TRBJ1-4	TGTGCCAGCAGGCAGCGTGAACAGGGTGAAAAACTGTTTTTT	CASRQREQGEKLFF
TRBD1	TRBV10-3	-	TRBJ2-7	TGTGCCATCAGTGGGGCCGGGACAGGGAAGGCAGGCGAGCAGTACTTC	CAISGAGTGKAGEQYF
-	TRBV7-2	-	TRBJ2-7	TGTGCCACCAAGGCAAGTAGGGAGCGCGTCTACGAGCAGTACTTC	CATKASRERVYEQYF
TRBD1	TRBV5-8	-	TRBJ1-1	TGTGCCAGCAGCCCCAGGGGGTTAAGTTGGAACACTGAAGCTTTCTTT	CASSPRGLSWNTEAFF
TRBD1	TRBV7-9	-	TRBJ2-1	TGTGCCAGCAGACCTTCCTCCGGGACAGGAAAAAGCAATGAGCAGTTCTTC	CASRPSSGTGKSNEQFF
TRBD1	TRBV4-1	-	TRBJ1-4	TGCGCCAGCAGCCAAGTCGACAGGGTGGATGAAAAACTGTTTTTT	CASSQVDRVDEKLFF
-	TRBV19	once	TRBJ1-5	TGTGCCAGTGCCCAGGATTTTAGCAATCAGCCCCAGCATTTT	CASAQDFSNQPQHF
TRBD1	TRBV18	-	TRBJ1-4	TGTGCCAGCTCACCAAATACAGGGGCAACTAATGAAAAACTGTTTTTT	CASSPNTGATNEKLFF
TRBD1	TRBV27	-	TRBJ2-7	TGTGCCAGCACCCCCCGGGACAGGGGCCACGAGCAGTACTTC	CASTPRDRGHEQYF
-	TRBV5-4	-	TRBJ1-2	TGTGCCAGCAGCCCCAGGGATACCTCCGGCTACACCTTC	CASSPRDTSGYTF
-	TRBV4-2	-	TRBJ2-7	TGTGCCAGCAGCCGGATTGGAGGGCCGGGAGAGCAGTACTTC	CASSRIGGPGEQYF
-	TRBV29-1	-	TRBJ2-4	TGCAGCGTTGAAGAGGGCGCCAAAAACATTCAGTACTTC	CSVEEGAKNIQYF
TRBD1	TRBV5-1	-	TRBJ2-6	TGCGCCAGCAGCTTGCAAGGGACAGGGAACAGTGGGGCCAACGTCCTGACTTTC	CASSLQGTGNSGANVLTF
-	TRBV6-5	-	TRBJ1-5	TGTGCCAGCAGTTACTCAGTAGGGGTAGGGCAGCCCCAGCATTTT	CASSYSVGVGQPQHF
-	TRBV19	-	TRBJ2-7	TGTGCCAGTAGTACGTCCGGCGTTGCGGGAAAAGGCGAGCAGTACTTC	CASSTSGVAGKGEQYF
TRBD2	TRBV5-4	-	TRBJ2-1	TGTGCCAGCAGCTTCCCGGGACTAGCCTACAATGAGCAGTTCTTC	CASSFPGLAYNEQFF
-	TRBV19	-	TRBJ1-1	TGTGCCAGTAGTATCGGGGGGCCAGGGACTGAAGCTTTCTTT	CASSIGGPGTEAFF